The 15 T cell receptor beta chains below all came from one sample that was sequenced in a study of cytomegalovirus exposure and HLA in healthy donors. The PCR had 60 Vbeta and 13 Jbeta primers. Measured with immunoSEQ multiplex PCR; TCRdb has only the in-frame clones, and not every one. Altogether about 110,000 clones are present, 67% being singletons, with the ten largest covering roughly 8.3%. The sequencing input was PBMCs. The receptors were sampled from a man in his late teens or twenties in good health and CMV-seropositive.

The J gene is TRBJ1-1, the V gene TRBV11-2; a weak D match, TRBD1 (6 bases). Germline-derived CDR1 and CDR2 are SGHAT and FQNNGV. Trimming took 5 bases from V and 4 from J, leaving 17 bases between them. The CDR3 is made up of 15 amino acids. CDR3 nucleotides: TGTGCCAGCAGCCTCCAGGGGTTCGGGGTCACTGAAGCTTTCTTT. Amino acid sequence: CASSLQGFGVTEAFF. Complete variable domain (other parts from reference TRBV11-2 and TRBJ1-1): EAGVAQSPRYKIIEKRQSVAFWCNPISGHATLYWYQQILGQGPKLLIQFQNNGVVDDSQLPKDRFSAERLKGVDSTLKIQPAKLEDSAVYLCASSLQGFGVTEAFFGQGTRLTVV.

The genes are TRBV7-9 and TRBJ1-3; 8 nucleotides line up with TRBD1. There are 15 residues in the CDR3. CDR1 and CDR2 (germline): SEHNR, FQNEAQ (reference sequence). After removal of 5 bases from V and 6 bases from J, the junction contained 9 bases not matched to a gene. CDR3 sequence: CASSETGQDLNTIYF. The DNA for the CDR3 is TGTGCCAGCAGCGAAACGGGACAGGACCTAAACACCATATATTTT.

The rearrangement links TRBV6-1 to TRBJ2-6, with D possibly matching TRBD1 (5 bases). Trimming cost V 2 bases and J 2 bases, with 7 bases left between them. The CDR3 covers 15 residues. CDR1 is MNHNS, CDR2 SASEGT, per germline. DNA for the CDR3: TGTGCCAGCAGTGAAAAAGGGGCTGGGGCCAACGTCCTGACTTTC. Its translation is CASSEKGAGANVLTF.

The chain has TRBV28 and TRBJ1-6; TRBD1 agrees at 8 bases. Per the germline V gene, CDR1 is MDHEN and CDR2 is SYDVKM. V shed 6 bases, J shed 5 bases, and the junction held 6 bases outside the gene matches. This CDR3 is 15 amino acids long. The CDR3 is CASRTPGGNNSPLHF. The CDR3 region has the DNA TGTGCCAGCAGGACCCCAGGGGGCAATAATTCACCCCTCCACTTT.

This clone was recorded once. This sequence joins TRBV5-4 and TRBJ2-2, with TRBD2 identical over 12 bases. Germline V gene lookup returns CDR1 SGHNT and CDR2 YYREEE (reference sequence). V shed 0 bases and J 5 bases; nucleotides not matched to a gene: 8. This CDR3 has 18 residues. The DNA for the CDR3 is TGTGCCAGCAGCTTGGGCCCTAGCGGGGGGGCCGGAACCGGGGAGCTGTTTTTT. Encoded protein: CASSLGPSGGAGTGELFF.

V gene TRBV15 combines with J gene TRBJ2-2; maybe TRBD2 (6 bases). The germline V gene encodes CDR1 LNHNV and CDR2 YYDKDF (reference sequence). The CDR3 has 16 residues. V was trimmed by 5 bases and J by 7 bases, leaving 20 bases between them. The CDR3 loop is CATSGGNRRLIGELFF. CDR3 DNA: TGTGCCACCAGCGGGGGGAACAGAAGGTTAATCGGGGAGCTGTTTTTT.

This clone appeared a few times. This chain connects TRBV5-4 to TRBJ2-6, with 11 bases fitting TRBD1. The V segment lost 4 bases and the J segment 0 bases; nucleotides outside the gene matches: 6. Per germline, CDR1 SGHNT and CDR2 YYREEE (reference sequence). The CDR3 spans 18 residues. In nucleotides, the CDR3 is TGTGCCAGCAGCACGGGGACAGGGGGTAGCTCTGGGGCCAACGTCCTGACTTTC. Amino acid sequence: CASSTGTGGSSGANVLTF.

This rearrangement joins TRBV7-9 to TRBJ2-3; TRBD1 matches at 11 bases. Trimming took 4 bases from V and 3 from J; bases not matched to a gene: 3. The V gene's germline CDR1 is SEHNR and CDR2 FQNEAQ (reference sequence). The CDR3 has 15 residues. CDR3 coding DNA: TGTGCCAGCAGCTCCGGGACAGGGGGTACAGATACGCAGTATTTT. Its protein product is CASSSGTGGTDTQYF. The whole variable domain, remainder taken from reference TRBV7-9 and TRBJ2-3, is DTGVSQNPRHKITKRGQNVTFRCDPISEHNRLYWYRQTLGQGPEFLTYFQNEAQLEKSRLLSDRFSAERPKGSFSTLEIQRTEQGDSAMYLCASSSGTGGTDTQYFGPGTRLTVL.

The chain has TRBV27 and TRBJ2-7; 11 nucleotides agree with TRBD2. Per germline, CDR1 MNHEY and CDR2 SMNVEV (reference sequence). This CDR3 contains 14 residues. V shed 4 bases, J shed 2 bases, and the junction held 1 base outside the gene matches. The CDR3 protein is CASSSGLAAYEQYF. CDR3 bases: TGTGCCAGCAGTTCGGGACTAGCGGCCTACGAGCAGTACTTC.

The J gene is TRBJ1-2, the V gene TRBV7-9; unclear D gene. V was clipped by 5 bases and J by 6 bases, with 25 bases between them. Germline CDR1 reads SEHNR; CDR2 reads FQNEAQ (reference sequence). The CDR3 has 17 residues. This CDR3 reads CASSQPLQVRQYDGYTF. CDR3 nucleotides: TGTGCCAGCAGCCAACCATTACAAGTCAGACAATACGATGGCTACACCTTC.

This clone was seen more than once but under ten times. The chain is built from TRBV18 and TRBJ2-7; the D gene is possibly TRBD1 (6 bases). Trimming shortened V by 2 bases and J by 6 bases, and 11 bases separated the two germline ends. The CDR3 is 13 residues long. The V gene's germline CDR1 is KGHSH and CDR2 LQKENI. Here the CDR3 reads CASSPIQGSEQYV. CDR3 bases: TGTGCCAGCTCACCAATACAGGGATCCGAGCAGTACGTC.

The CDR3 sequence: CASRGQGVDTEAFF. The DNA for the CDR3 is TGTGCCAGCCGAGGACAGGGTGTGGACACTGAAGCTTTCTTT. The chain recombines TRBV6-4 with TRBJ1-1; 8 bases map to TRBD1. Germline loops: CDR1 MRHNA, CDR2 SNTAGT. There are 14 residues in the CDR3. J lost 3 bases, V lost 8 bases, and 8 bases had no gene match.

This chain links TRBV5-6 with TRBJ2-7; D is possibly TRBD1 (7 bases). From germline, CDR1 is SGHDT and CDR2 YYEEEE. Trimming pared 2 bases from V and 4 bases from J, leaving 16 bases between. This CDR3 contains 15 residues. The CDR3 is CASSFRGAGGYEQYF. The CDR3 DNA is TGTGCCAGCAGCTTTCGGGGAGCAGGGGGGTACGAGCAGTACTTC.

The chain couples TRBV19 to TRBJ1-5, with TRBD1 matching over 8 bases. Germline V gene data show CDR1 as LNHDA and CDR2 as SQIVND (reference sequence). The CDR3 runs 17 residues. Trimming cost V 7 bases and J 0 bases; bases outside gene matches: 11. The CDR3 nucleotides are TGTGCCAGTACCCTACTTCGGACAGGGTATAGCAATCAGCCCCAGCATTTT. Translated: CASTLLRTGYSNQPQHF.

The chain recombines TRBV5-1 with TRBJ1-3; 8 bases match TRBD1. Trimming took 0 bases from V and 7 from J; bases not matched to a gene: 6. This CDR3 region has 15 residues. Germline-derived CDR1 and CDR2 are SGHRS and YFSETQ. The CDR3 is CASSLDPQGANTIYF. CDR3 DNA sequence: TGCGCCAGCAGCTTGGATCCGCAGGGGGCGAACACCATATATTTT.